This TCR beta chain was captured in a study of blood T cell repertoires in COVID-19. At the level of the study: The samples span acute and convalescent COVID-19 from the United States, Italy and Spain.

V was trimmed by 2 bases and J by 7 bases, leaving 15 bases between them. The CDR3 loop spans 15 amino acids. Germline V gene sequence: CDR1 SSHAT, CDR2 FNYEAQ (reference sequence). The protocol was immunoSEQ multiplex PCR, while the TCRdb copy is restricted to in-frame clones and leaves out a portion. The data hold over 100,000 clones, with more than 90% observed a single time. The receptor comes from a woman aged 50 to 60 with COVID-19, enrolled during active disease. The specimen sequenced was peripheral blood. The chain is built from TRBV7-7 and TRBJ1-5; a weak D match, TRBD1 (5 bases). The CDR3 region has the DNA TGTGCCAGCAGCTTAATGAGGTGGGGGGTGCAGCCCCAGCATTTT. This encodes CASSLMRWGVQPQHF.